This T cell receptor beta chain was identified in a study of radiotherapy plus CTLA-4 blockade in lung cancer. Turning to the study itself: In about 20% of patients, objective responses were seen; 30% to 35% had disease control.

Notes on the study in general: Early clonal dynamics of blood T cells, together with interferon-beta, were reported as the best response predictor.

This clone was found a few times. The antigen is unknown. TCRdb keeps only in-frame clones here, not all; method: immunoSEQ multiplex PCR. Among 28,000 or so clones, approximately 80% were seen once, and the ten largest hold 6.5% to 9%. Chemo-refractory metastatic non-small-cell lung cancer patients underwent focal radiation alongside CTLA-4 blockade with ipilimumab. Germline CDR1 LNHDA, CDR2 SQIVND (reference sequence). The CDR3 totals 10 residues. Unmatched junction bases numbered 6, after V lost 9 bases and J lost 11 bases. The sequenced sample was peripheral blood, obtained from a patient treated with radiotherapy plus ipilimumab. The rearrangement joins TRBV19 to TRBJ1-1; 7 bases are shared with TRBD1. The clonotype was recovered from a human donor with non-small cell lung cancer who had stable disease on radiotherapy plus ipilimumab. CDR3 coding DNA: TGTGCCAGCGAACAGGGGAGGGCTTTCTTT. It specifies CASEQGRAFF.